These 5 T cell receptor beta chains were sequenced from one sample in a study of cytomegalovirus exposure and HLA in healthy donors. The PCR made use of 60 Vbeta and 13 Jbeta primers. Measured with immunoSEQ multiplex PCR; TCRdb has only the in-frame clones, and not every one. The sample has approximately 170,000 clones, approximately 86% seen once. The sample was PBMCs. The origin of the receptors is a male donor in good health and CMV-seronegative.

The chain is built from TRBV5-6 and TRBJ1-2; D unclear. Per germline, CDR1 SGHDT and CDR2 YYEEEE. V was shortened by 4 bases and J by 0 bases, with 10 bases between the two germline ends. The CDR3 is 14 amino acids. CDR3 protein: CASSNIFSNYGYTF. CDR3 bases: TGTGCCAGCAGCAACATTTTTTCTAACTATGGCTACACCTTC.

The rearrangement uses TRBV27 and TRBJ2-1; TRBD2 agrees at 11 bases. Germline values: CDR1 MNHEY, CDR2 SMNVEV (reference sequence). V was pared by 2 bases and J by 9 bases, with 12 bases of the junction left unmatched. The CDR3 is made up of 17 amino acids. CDR3 protein: CASSLRLAGLQITEQFF. The CDR3 DNA reads TGTGCCAGCAGTTTAAGACTAGCGGGGCTACAGATCACTGAGCAGTTCTTC.

The chain recombines TRBV5-1 with TRBJ2-7, with D perhaps matching TRBD1 (5 bases). Germline assignment: CDR1 SGHRS and CDR2 YFSETQ. The CDR3 is made up of 14 amino acids. Trimming pared 3 bases from V and 5 bases from J, leaving 15 bases between. CDR3 loop: CASSWGLNRHEQYF. Here the CDR3 DNA reads TGCGCCAGCAGCTGGGGCCTGAACCGGCACGAGCAGTACTTC. The whole variable domain, filled in from reference TRBV5-1 and TRBJ2-7, reads KAGVTQTPRYLIKTRGQQVTLSCSPISGHRSVSWYQQTPGQGLQFLFEYFSETQRNKGNFPGRFSGRQFSNSRSEMNVSTLELGDSALYLCASSWGLNRHEQYFGPGTRLTVT.

This clone was recorded only once. The genes are TRBV5-1 and TRBJ2-7, with 8 bases fitting TRBD1. CDR1 is SGHRS, CDR2 YFSETQ, per germline. The CDR3 sequence is 12 residues long. With V trimmed by 3 bases and J by 6 bases, 2 bases remained unmatched. CDR3 protein: CASSSQGGEQYF. The DNA of the CDR3 is TGCGCCAGCAGCTCACAGGGGGGCGAGCAGTACTTC.

The chain employs TRBV9 and TRBJ2-3; TRBD2 matches at 13 bases. The ends lost 0 bases at V and 2 bases at J; junction bases unmatched: 6. There are 18 residues in the CDR3. Germline CDR1 is SGDLS and CDR2 is YYNGEE. The CDR3 here is CASSVGGLAGVVTDTQYF. CDR3 bases: TGTGCCAGCAGCGTAGGCGGACTAGCGGGAGTGGTCACAGATACGCAGTATTTT.